This T cell receptor (beta chain) was found in a study of blood T cell repertoires in COVID-19. Libraries were prepared by immunoSEQ multiplex PCR; TCRdb keeps only in-frame clonotypes and omits some of them. The sample lists just over 300,000 clones, roughly 87% occurring once. In this sample, this clone is medium-sized. CDR1 is LNHNV, CDR2 YYDKDF, per germline (reference sequence). Trimming took 3 bases from V and 5 from J; bases not matched to a gene: 6. The CDR3 loop spans 15 amino acids. Sequenced material: PBMCs or T cells enriched from blood (not recorded which). The chain carries TRBV15 and TRBJ1-5, with 8 bases that match TRBD1. The TCR was taken from a woman younger than 30 who had recovered from COVID-19. The DNA of the CDR3 is TGTGCCACCAGCAGCGGCAGGGGGCAGTATCAGCCCCAGCATTTT. Protein sequence: CATSSGRGQYQPQHF.